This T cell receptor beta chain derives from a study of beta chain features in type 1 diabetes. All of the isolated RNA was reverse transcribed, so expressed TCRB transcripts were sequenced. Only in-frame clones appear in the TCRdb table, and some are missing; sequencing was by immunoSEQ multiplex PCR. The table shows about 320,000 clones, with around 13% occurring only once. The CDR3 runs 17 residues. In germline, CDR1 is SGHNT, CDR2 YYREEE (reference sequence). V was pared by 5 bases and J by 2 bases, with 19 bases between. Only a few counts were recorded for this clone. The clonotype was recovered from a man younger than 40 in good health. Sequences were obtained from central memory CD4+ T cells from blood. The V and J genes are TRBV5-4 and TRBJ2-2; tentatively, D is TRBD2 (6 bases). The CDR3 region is CASSHEPRDSNTGELFF. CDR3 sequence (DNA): TGTGCCAGCAGTCATGAGCCCCGGGACTCCAACACCGGGGAGCTGTTTTTT.